Below, one TCR beta chain is given with its context. The antigen is undetermined. This sample is drawn from a study of shared clonotypes between healthy human individuals. Study results and limitations: Sequencing depth was expected to influence donor clonotype sharing. Naive subsets typically showed greater estimated richness than memory subsets. The sharing of roughly 5% of naive CD4 clonotypes was seen across a handful of donors.

Clones were read by immunoSEQ multiplex PCR, and TCRdb kept only the in-frame ones, dropping some. This table has more than 550,000 clones, 90% appearing once. Trimming took 0 bases from V and 6 from J, leaving 11 bases between them. This CDR3 is 13 amino acids long. Germline V CDR1 and CDR2: GTSNPN, SVGIG (reference sequence). The TCR was taken from a young man in good health. Some clones in this sample may be carry-over from other donors' samples. The chain carries TRBV30 and TRBJ1-1; the D is unclear. Sequencing was done on a sample of memory CD8+ T cells from PBMCs. Subset in this sample: CD45RO+ cells pooled with CCR7-negative TemRA cells. CDR3 nucleotide sequence: TGTGCCTGGAGTGTACAATTGGAAGCTGAAGCTTTCTTT. It translates to CAWSVQLEAEAFF.